A selection of T cell receptor beta chains follows, all from one sample in a study of T cells in Graves' hyperthyroidism and ophthalmopathy. TCRdb itself ran the multiplex PCR reads through MiXCR, one entry per CDR3 protein. The table includes just over 550,000 distinct CDR3 sequences, 46% detected once. Input material: peripheral blood or thyroid tissue (not recorded which). These receptors were obtained from a woman younger than 35 with Graves' hyperthyroidism. CDR3s include the opening cysteine and the closing phenylalanine or tryptophan. Each record gives: CDR3 protein, CDR3 DNA, CDR3 length, V gene, clone size, J gene, D gene. D genes are given only for firm matches. Expanded clones are given a class, and other clones once, few, many or no size at all.

CASSKQQGSFSHEQYF	TGTGCCAGCAGCAAACAACAGGGGAGTTTCTCCCACGAGCAGTACTTC	16	TRBV7-2	-	TRBJ2-7	TRBD1
CASRGPLQRGTEAFF	TGTGCCAGTCGTGGACCCCTCCAGCGGGGCACTGAAGCTTTCTTT	15	TRBV19	few	TRBJ1-1	-
CASSSGQVKVEAFF	TGTGCCAGCAGTTCGGGACAGGTGAAGGTTGAAGCTTTCTTT	14	TRBV12-3/TRBV12-4	-	TRBJ1-1	TRBD1
CAISGGQGPSYEQYF	TGTGCCATCAGTGGAGGACAGGGTCCTTCCTACGAGCAGTACTTC	15	TRBV10-3	many	TRBJ2-7	TRBD1
CASSKGHNQPQHF	TGTGCCAGTAGTAAGGGGCACAATCAGCCCCAGCATTTT	13	TRBV19	many	TRBJ1-5	-
CASSPSTLPYEQYF	TGTGCCAGCAGCCCGTCGACCCTCCCTTACGAGCAGTACTTC	14	TRBV12-3/TRBV12-4	-	TRBJ2-7	-
CSASDTPEAFF	TGCAGTGCTAGTGACACTCCTGAAGCTTTCTTT	11	TRBV20-1	many	TRBJ1-1	-
CARVGSGNTEAFF	TGTGCTAGAGTGGGCAGCGGGAACACTGAAGCTTTCTTT	13	TRBV24-1	-	TRBJ1-1	-
CSARPTFDSGNTIYF	TGCAGTGCTAGACCAACATTCGACTCTGGAAACACCATATATTTT	15	TRBV20-1	-	TRBJ1-3	-
CAISPRTSGSHEQYF	TGTGCCATCAGTCCGAGGACTAGCGGGAGCCACGAGCAGTACTTC	15	TRBV10-3	-	TRBJ2-7	TRBD2
CASSLISGLSHTIYF	TGTGCCAGCAGCTTGATATCGGGACTATCGCACACCATATATTTT	15	TRBV7-2	few	TRBJ1-3	-
CASSAGTPASGSWETQYF	TGTGCCAGCAGTGCCGGAACTCCTGCTAGCGGGAGTTGGGAGACCCAGTACTTC	18	TRBV25-1	-	TRBJ2-5	TRBD2
CASSLESSDEQYF	TGTGCCAGCAGCTTGGAGAGCTCTGACGAGCAGTACTTC	13	TRBV5-4	few	TRBJ2-7	-
CASSASGLVVGQYF	TGTGCCAGCAGCGCTTCGGGACTAGTCGTAGGACAGTACTTC	14	TRBV11-2	few	TRBJ2-7	TRBD2
CSTTGVGTEAFF	TGCAGTACTACAGGGGTGGGCACTGAAGCTTTCTTT	12	TRBV20-1	-	TRBJ1-1	TRBD1
CASSLGGGRNSPLHF	TGTGCCAGCAGCTTAGGGGGGGGACGGAATTCACCCCTCCACTTT	15	TRBV7-6	many	TRBJ1-6	-
CASSVGGVGQSPLHF	TGTGCCAGCAGCGTAGGCGGGGTCGGCCAATCACCCCTCCACTTT	15	TRBV7-9	-	TRBJ1-6	-
CASSSTGRDYEQYF	TGTGCCAGCAGCTCCACCGGGAGGGACTACGAGCAGTACTTC	14	TRBV7-9	-	TRBJ2-7	TRBD2
CSALGQLNTEAFF	TGCAGTGCCCTCGGACAGCTGAACACTGAAGCTTTCTTT	13	TRBV20-1	-	TRBJ1-1	-
CASSVGTTTYEQYF	TGTGCCAGCAGCGTAGGTACGACTACTTACGAGCAGTACTTC	14	TRBV9	few	TRBJ2-7	-
CSATSGSTEAFF	TGCAGTGCTACCTCAGGGAGCACTGAAGCTTTCTTT	12	TRBV20-1	few	TRBJ1-1	-
CASSTTGPQETQYF	TGTGCCAGCAGCACGACAGGCCCTCAGGAGACCCAGTACTTC	14	TRBV12-3/TRBV12-4	few	TRBJ2-5	-
CASRDRGQTGELFF	TGTGCCAGCAGGGACAGGGGTCAGACCGGGGAGCTGTTTTTT	14	TRBV2	many	TRBJ2-2	TRBD1
CASSQVENSPLHF	TGTGCCAGCAGCCAAGTTGAGAATTCACCCCTCCACTTT	13	TRBV7-9	many	TRBJ1-6	-
CASSTTTYGYTF	TGTGCCAGCAGCACAACAACCTATGGCTACACCTTC	12	TRBV6-1	-	TRBJ1-2	-
CASSTAGYSYEQYF	TGTGCCAGCAGTACAGCGGGATACTCCTACGAGCAGTACTTC	14	TRBV12-3/TRBV12-4	once	TRBJ2-7	TRBD2
CASSLGYGYEQYF	TGTGCCAGCAGCTTAGGGTACGGCTACGAGCAGTACTTC	13	TRBV7-2	-	TRBJ2-7	-
CASLDRGQETQYF	TGTGCCAGCCTCGACAGGGGCCAAGAGACCCAGTACTTC	13	TRBV12-3/TRBV12-4	-	TRBJ2-5	TRBD1
CASRPFELDYEQYF	TGTGCCAGCAGGCCGTTCGAGTTGGACTACGAGCAGTACTTC	14	TRBV2	many	TRBJ2-7	-
CASSEGRGGNEKLFF	TGTGCCAGCAGTGAGGGACGTGGGGGGAACGAAAAACTGTTTTTT	15	TRBV2	many	TRBJ1-4	-